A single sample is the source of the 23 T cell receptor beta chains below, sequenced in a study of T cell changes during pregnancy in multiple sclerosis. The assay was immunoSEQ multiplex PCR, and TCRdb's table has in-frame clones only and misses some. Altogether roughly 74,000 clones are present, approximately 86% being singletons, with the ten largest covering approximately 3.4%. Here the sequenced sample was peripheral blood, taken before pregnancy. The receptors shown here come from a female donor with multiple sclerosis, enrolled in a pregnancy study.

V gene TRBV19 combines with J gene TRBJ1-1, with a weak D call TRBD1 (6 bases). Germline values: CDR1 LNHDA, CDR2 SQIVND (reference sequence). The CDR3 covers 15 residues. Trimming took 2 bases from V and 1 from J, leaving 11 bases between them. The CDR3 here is CASSISGAPNTEAFF. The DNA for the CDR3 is TGTGCCAGTAGTATATCAGGGGCACCGAACACTGAAGCTTTCTTT. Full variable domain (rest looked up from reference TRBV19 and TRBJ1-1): DGGITQSPKYLFRKEGQNVTLSCEQNLNHDAMYWYRQDPGQGLRLIYYSQIVNDFQKGDIAEGYSVSREKKESFPLTVTSAQKNPTAFYLCASSISGAPNTEAFFGQGTRLTVV.

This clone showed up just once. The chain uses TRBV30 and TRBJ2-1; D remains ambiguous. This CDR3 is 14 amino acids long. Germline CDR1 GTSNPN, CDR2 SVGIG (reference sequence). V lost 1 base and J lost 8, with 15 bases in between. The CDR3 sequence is CAWSGRGVLDEQFF. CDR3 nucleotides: TGTGCCTGGAGTGGACGAGGAGTGTTAGATGAGCAGTTCTTC. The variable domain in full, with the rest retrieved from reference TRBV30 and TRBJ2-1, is SQTIHQWPATLVQPVGSPLSLECTVEGTSNPNLYWYRQAAGRGLQLLFYSVGIGQISSEVPQNLSASRPQDRQFILSSKKLLLSDSGFYLCAWSGRGVLDEQFFGPGTRLTVL.

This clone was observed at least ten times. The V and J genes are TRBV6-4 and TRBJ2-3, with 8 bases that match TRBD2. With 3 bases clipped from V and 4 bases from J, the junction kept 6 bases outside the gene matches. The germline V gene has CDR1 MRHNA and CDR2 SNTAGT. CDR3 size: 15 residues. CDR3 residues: CASSESGGQADTQYF. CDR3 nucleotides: TGTGCCAGCAGTGAGTCGGGAGGGCAGGCAGATACGCAGTATTTT.

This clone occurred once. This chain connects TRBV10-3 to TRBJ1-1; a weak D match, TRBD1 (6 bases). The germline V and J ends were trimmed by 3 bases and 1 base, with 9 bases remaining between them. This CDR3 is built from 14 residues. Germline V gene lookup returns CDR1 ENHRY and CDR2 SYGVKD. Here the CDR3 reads CAISDHRENTEAFF. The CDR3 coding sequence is TGTGCCATCAGTGACCACAGGGAGAACACTGAAGCTTTCTTT.

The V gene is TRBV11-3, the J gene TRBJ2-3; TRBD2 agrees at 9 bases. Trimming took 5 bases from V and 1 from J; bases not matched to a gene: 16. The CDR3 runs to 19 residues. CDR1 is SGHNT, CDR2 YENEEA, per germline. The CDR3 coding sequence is TGTGCCAGCAGCGGTGGGGGGCTAGCGGGATCCCTGGGCACAGATACGCAGTATTTT. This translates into CASSGGGLAGSLGTDTQYF.

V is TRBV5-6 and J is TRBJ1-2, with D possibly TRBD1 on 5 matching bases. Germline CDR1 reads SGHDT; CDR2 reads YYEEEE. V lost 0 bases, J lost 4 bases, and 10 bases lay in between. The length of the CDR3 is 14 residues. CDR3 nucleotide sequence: TGTGCCAGCAGCTTGGCCCCTGACAGCTATGGCTACACCTTC. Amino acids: CASSLAPDSYGYTF.

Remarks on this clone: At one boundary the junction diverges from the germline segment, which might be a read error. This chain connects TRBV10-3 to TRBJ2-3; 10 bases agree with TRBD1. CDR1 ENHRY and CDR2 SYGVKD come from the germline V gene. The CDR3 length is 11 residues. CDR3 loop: CAISAKRTGGF. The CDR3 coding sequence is TGTGCCATCAGTGCAAAACGGACAGGGGGATTT.

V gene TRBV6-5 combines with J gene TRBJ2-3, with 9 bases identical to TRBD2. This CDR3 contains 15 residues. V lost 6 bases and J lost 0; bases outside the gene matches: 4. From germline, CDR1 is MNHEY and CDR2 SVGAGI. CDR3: CASRLAGASTDTQYF. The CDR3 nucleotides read TGTGCCAGCAGATTAGCGGGGGCTAGCACAGATACGCAGTATTTT.

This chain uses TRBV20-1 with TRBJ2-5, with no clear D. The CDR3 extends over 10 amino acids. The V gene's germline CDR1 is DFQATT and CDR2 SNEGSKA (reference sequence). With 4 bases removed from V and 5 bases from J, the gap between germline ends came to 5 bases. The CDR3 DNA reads TGCAGTGCTAACGGGGAGACCCAGTACTTC. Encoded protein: CSANGETQYF.

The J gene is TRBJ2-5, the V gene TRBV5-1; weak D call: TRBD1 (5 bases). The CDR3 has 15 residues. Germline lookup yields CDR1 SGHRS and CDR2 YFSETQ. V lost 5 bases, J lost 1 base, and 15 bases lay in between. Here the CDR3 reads CASRGRPGSQETQYF. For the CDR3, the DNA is TGCGCCAGCAGAGGGCGTCCAGGGTCCCAAGAGACCCAGTACTTC.

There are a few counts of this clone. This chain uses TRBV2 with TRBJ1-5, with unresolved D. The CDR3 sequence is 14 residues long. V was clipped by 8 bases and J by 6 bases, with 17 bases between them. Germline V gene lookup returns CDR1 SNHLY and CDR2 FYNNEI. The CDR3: CASGATSTGQPQHF. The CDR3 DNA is TGTGCCAGCGGCGCAACTTCGACGGGTCAGCCCCAGCATTTT.

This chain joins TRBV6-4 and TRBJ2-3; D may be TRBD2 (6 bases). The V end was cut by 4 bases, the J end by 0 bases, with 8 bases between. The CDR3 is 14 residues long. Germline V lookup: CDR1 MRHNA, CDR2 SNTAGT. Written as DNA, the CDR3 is TGTGCCAGCAGTGTTCTAGCGAGCACAGATACGCAGTATTTT. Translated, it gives CASSVLASTDTQYF.

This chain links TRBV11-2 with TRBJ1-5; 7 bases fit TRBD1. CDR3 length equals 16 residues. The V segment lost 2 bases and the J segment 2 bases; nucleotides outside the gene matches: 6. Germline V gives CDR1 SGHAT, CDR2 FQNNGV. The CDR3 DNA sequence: TGTGCCAGCAGCTTAACTGACAGGGTTGGCAATCAGCCCCAGCATTTT. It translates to CASSLTDRVGNQPQHF.

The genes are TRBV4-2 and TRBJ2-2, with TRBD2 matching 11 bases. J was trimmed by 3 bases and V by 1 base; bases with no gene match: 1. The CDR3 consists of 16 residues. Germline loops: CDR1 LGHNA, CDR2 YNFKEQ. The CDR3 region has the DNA TGTGCCAGCAGCCAAGTACTAGCGGGGGACACCGGGGAGCTGTTTTTT. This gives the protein CASSQVLAGDTGELFF.

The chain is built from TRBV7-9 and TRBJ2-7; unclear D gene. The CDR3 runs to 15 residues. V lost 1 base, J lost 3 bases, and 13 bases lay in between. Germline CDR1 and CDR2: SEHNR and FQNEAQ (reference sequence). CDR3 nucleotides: TGTGCCAGCAGCTTAGAACAGTGGCCCCACTACGAGCAGTACTTC. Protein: CASSLEQWPHYEQYF.

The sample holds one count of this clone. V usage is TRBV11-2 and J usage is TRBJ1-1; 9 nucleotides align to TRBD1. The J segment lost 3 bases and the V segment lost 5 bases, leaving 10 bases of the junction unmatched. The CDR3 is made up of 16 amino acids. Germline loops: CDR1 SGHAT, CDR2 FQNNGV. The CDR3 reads CASSPAKRTGDTEAFF. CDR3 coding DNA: TGTGCCAGCAGCCCTGCTAAAAGGACAGGGGACACTGAAGCTTTCTTT.

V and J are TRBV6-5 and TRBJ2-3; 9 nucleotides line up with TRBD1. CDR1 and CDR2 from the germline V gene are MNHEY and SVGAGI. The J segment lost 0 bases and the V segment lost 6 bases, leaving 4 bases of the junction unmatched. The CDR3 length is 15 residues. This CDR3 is CASRRGTGSTDTQYF. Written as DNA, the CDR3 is TGTGCCAGCAGGCGCGGGACAGGGAGCACAGATACGCAGTATTTT.

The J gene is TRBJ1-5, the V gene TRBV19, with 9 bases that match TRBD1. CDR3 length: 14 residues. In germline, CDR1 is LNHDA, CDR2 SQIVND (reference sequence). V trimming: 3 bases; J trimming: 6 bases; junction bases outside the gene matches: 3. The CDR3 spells CASSMRDRAQPQHF. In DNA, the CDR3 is TGTGCCAGTAGTATGAGGGACAGGGCTCAGCCCCAGCATTTT.

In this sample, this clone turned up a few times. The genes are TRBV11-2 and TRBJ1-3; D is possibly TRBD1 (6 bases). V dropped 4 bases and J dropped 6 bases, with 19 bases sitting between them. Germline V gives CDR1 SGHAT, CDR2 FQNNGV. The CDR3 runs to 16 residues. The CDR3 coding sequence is TGTGCCAGCAGCTCCCCGAGTGGTGGGGGCGTAAACACCATATATTTT. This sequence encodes CASSSPSGGGVNTIYF.

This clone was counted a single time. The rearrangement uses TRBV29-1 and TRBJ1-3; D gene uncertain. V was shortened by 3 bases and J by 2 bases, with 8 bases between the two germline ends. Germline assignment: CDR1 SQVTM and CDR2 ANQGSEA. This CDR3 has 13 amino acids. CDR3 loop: CSVESGAGNTIYF. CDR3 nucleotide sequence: TGCAGCGTTGAGAGCGGGGCTGGAAACACCATATATTTT.

This chain's CDR3 is CATSRERGAGGWGEQFF. Here the CDR3 DNA reads TGTGCCACCAGCAGAGAGCGAGGGGCGGGAGGATGGGGTGAGCAGTTCTTC. The chain employs TRBV15 and TRBJ2-1; TRBD2 aligns across 8 bases. V gave up 0 bases and J gave up 9 bases; unmatched junction bases: 13. Per germline, CDR1 LNHNV and CDR2 YYDKDF (reference sequence). CDR3 size: 17 residues.

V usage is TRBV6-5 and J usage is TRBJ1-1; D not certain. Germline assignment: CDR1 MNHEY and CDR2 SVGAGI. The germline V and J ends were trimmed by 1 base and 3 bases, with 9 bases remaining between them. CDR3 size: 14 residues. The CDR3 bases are TGTGCCAGCAGTTACTTCGAGGCGGACACTGAAGCTTTCTTT. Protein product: CASSYFEADTEAFF.

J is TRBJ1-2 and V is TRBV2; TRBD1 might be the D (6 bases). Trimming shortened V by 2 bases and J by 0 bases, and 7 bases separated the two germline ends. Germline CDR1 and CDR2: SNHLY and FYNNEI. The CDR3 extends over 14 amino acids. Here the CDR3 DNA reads TGTGCCAGCAGTGAACAGGGGCCTAACTATGGCTACACCTTC. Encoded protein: CASSEQGPNYGYTF.